The 5 T cell receptor beta chains below all came from one sample that was sequenced in a study of blood T cell repertoires in COVID-19. The assay was immunoSEQ multiplex PCR, and TCRdb's table has in-frame clones only and misses some. Among 120,000 or so clones listed, about 89% were seen once. Material for sequencing was peripheral blood. The receptors derive from a woman in her sixties or seventies with acute or convalescent COVID-19.

The rearrangement links TRBV3-1 (or the pseudogene TRBV3-2) to TRBJ1-1; D is possibly TRBD1 (6 bases). V dropped 4 bases and J dropped 5 bases, with 14 bases sitting between them. The CDR3 extends over 14 amino acids. The germline CDR1 and CDR2 sequences are LGHDT and YNNKEL (reference sequence). The CDR3 DNA sequence: TGTGCCAGCAGCCCACTTTTGGGGGCGACTGAAGCTTTCTTT. Amino acids: CASSPLLGATEAFF.

The genes are TRBV6-5 and TRBJ1-1; D unresolved. Germline V gene data show CDR1 as MNHEY and CDR2 as SVGAGI. The CDR3 is made up of 14 amino acids. V was shortened by 6 bases and J by 1 base, with 12 bases between the two germline ends. CDR3 sequence: CASSSSWANTEAFF. DNA for the CDR3: TGTGCCAGCAGCTCATCGTGGGCGAACACTGAAGCTTTCTTT.

V usage is TRBV11-2 and J usage is TRBJ1-1; possible D gene TRBD1, 6 bases. Looked up from germline, CDR1 is SGHAT and CDR2 is FQNNGV. CDR3 length equals 14 residues. Trimming cost V 5 bases and J 4 bases, with 14 bases left between them. CDR3 residues: CASSLTGRVTEAFF. In DNA, the CDR3 is TGTGCCAGCAGCCTCACAGGGAGGGTCACTGAAGCTTTCTTT.

The V call is TRBV6-2 or TRBV6-3, the J call TRBJ1-1, with D perhaps matching TRBD1 (5 bases). Germline CDR1 is MNHEY and CDR2 is SVGEGT. This CDR3 comprises 18 residues. Trimming pared 2 bases from V and 0 bases from J, leaving 19 bases between. DNA of the CDR3: TGTGCCAGCAGTTACCTCAGGGATCCAACGGTAATGAACACTGAAGCTTTCTTT. Translation gives CASSYLRDPTVMNTEAFF.

The chain recombines TRBV6-4 with TRBJ2-7; 7 bases align to TRBD1. V gave up 2 bases and J gave up 6 bases; unmatched junction bases: 10. CDR1 MRHNA and CDR2 SNTAGT come from the germline V gene. The CDR3 is 15 residues long. DNA for the CDR3: TGTGCCAGCAGTGACCCCAAGGGACAGAGGCTCGAGCAGTACTTC. Amino acid sequence: CASSDPKGQRLEQYF.